This entry lists 8 T cell receptor beta chains sequenced from one sample in a study of response to subunit inactivated influenza vaccine (dated by TCRdb to 2016 to 2018). Library construction relied on RT-PCR. These reads were obtained on an Illumina HiSeq 2500. The raw public reads went through TCRdb reprocessing: fastp at Q25, MiXCR clone calling, in-frame beta chains kept. Rows are combined by CDR3 protein, so each entry shows the most common genes and DNA. Within this sample are roughly 500,000 distinct CDR3 sequences, with roughly 25% of them counted one time only. About 2.8% of the sample is held by the ten biggest clonotypes. These sequences were also reported in another study, on T cells expressing NK-cell markers. As the second study states: TCR beta cDNA libraries were made by 5'RACE template switching that added a universal primer site and unique molecular identifiers.

This specimen consisted of CD4+ T cells sorted from PBMCs, obtained about 11 days after vaccination. These receptors came from a man aged 50-60 years who received an inactivated influenza vaccine. Donor details come from another sample of the same person, matched by shared clones.

This clonotype was seen a handful of times. V usage is TRBV24-1 and J usage is TRBJ2-1; no clear D gene. Germline V lookup: CDR1 KGHDR, CDR2 SFDVKD. V gave up 9 bases and J gave up 5 bases, with 10 bases separating them. The CDR3 is made up of 12 amino acids. This chain's CDR3 is CATGVDNNEQFF. For the CDR3, the DNA is TGTGCCACCGGGGTGGATAACAATGAGCAGTTCTTC.

The rearrangement joins TRBV6-2 or TRBV6-3 to TRBJ2-7; 7 nucleotides match TRBD2. The CDR3 is 14 residues long. Trimming at V came to 7 bases and at J to 1 base, leaving 7 bases not matched to a gene. Germline CDR1 is MNHEY and CDR2 is SVGEGT. CDR3 sequence: CASNLAGASYEQYF. DNA of the CDR3: TGTGCCAGCAATTTAGCGGGTGCTTCCTACGAGCAGTACTTC.

The J gene is TRBJ2-1, the V gene TRBV11-1; 14 bases fit TRBD2. Germline V gene lookup returns CDR1 SGHAT and CDR2 FQDESV (reference sequence). CDR3 length: 15 amino acids. J was trimmed by 9 bases and V by 6 bases; bases with no gene match: 7. The CDR3 bases are TGTGCCAGCAGACTAGGGACTAGCGGGGGTAGTGAGCAGTTCTTC. Translated, it gives CASRLGTSGGSEQFF.

This clonotype was counted between two and nine times. V is TRBV20-1 and J is TRBJ2-7, with 8 bases aligning to TRBD1. The germline gives CDR1 DFQATT, CDR2 SNEGSKA (reference sequence). The CDR3 sequence is 14 residues long. The trim removed 6 bases at V and 3 bases at J, leaving 10 bases unmatched. CDR3 loop: CSARKGQGSYEQYF. The CDR3 nucleotides read TGCAGTGCCCGAAAAGGACAGGGAAGCTACGAGCAGTACTTC.

This clonotype was observed a handful of times. The chain has TRBV6-2 or TRBV6-3 and TRBJ2-1; possibly TRBD2 for D (5 bases). V lost 2 bases to trimming and J lost 9 bases, with 11 bases between them. The germline V gene has CDR1 MNHEY and CDR2 SVGEGT. This CDR3 comprises 13 residues. Here the CDR3 DNA reads TGTGCCAGCAGTTACACTAGGAGCGCTGAGCAGTTCTTC. Protein product: CASSYTRSAEQFF.

The CDR3 nucleotides read TGTGCCTGGAGGGCCGGAGGGAGCACCGGGGAGCTGTTTTTT. Translating gives CAWRAGGSTGELFF. The J gene is TRBJ2-2, the V gene TRBV30; D is possibly TRBD2 (6 bases). CDR3 length: 14 residues. Germline V CDR1 and CDR2: GTSNPN, SVGIG (reference sequence). V dropped 3 bases and J dropped 4 bases, with 12 bases sitting between them.

This clonotype was counted only a few times. The chain recombines TRBV19 with TRBJ2-2; D gene uncertain. Trimming stripped 6 bases from V and 0 bases from J, with 8 bases between. CDR3 length: 14 residues. Germline values: CDR1 LNHDA, CDR2 SQIVND (reference sequence). The CDR3 reads CASRLGTNTGELFF. The CDR3 coding sequence is TGTGCCAGTAGACTTGGAACGAACACCGGGGAGCTGTTTTTT.

The chain links TRBV28 to TRBJ2-7; TRBD2 aligns across 9 bases. CDR1 is MDHEN, CDR2 SYDVKM, per germline. The CDR3 extends over 14 amino acids. Unmatched junction bases numbered 5, after V lost 4 bases and J lost 4 bases. DNA of the CDR3: TGTGCCAGCAGTTCGGCTAGCGGGACGTACGAGCAGTACTTC. Translating gives CASSSASGTYEQYF.